Presented here are 24 T cell receptor beta chains from one specimen sequenced in a study of blood T cell repertoires in COVID-19. Only in-frame clones appear in the TCRdb table, and some are missing; sequencing was by immunoSEQ multiplex PCR. The sample carries over 30,000 clones, around 87% recorded once. Sample: peripheral blood. All receptors derive from a man older than 75 with active COVID-19.

The rearrangement joins TRBV7-2 to TRBJ2-1; 9 nucleotides align to TRBD2. The CDR3 loop spans 15 amino acids. Germline V gene data show CDR1 as SGHTA and CDR2 as FQGNSA. J was trimmed by 7 bases and V by 1 base; bases with no gene match: 5. DNA for the CDR3: TGTGCCAGCAGCTTAGTTGCGGGAGGGCTGAATGAGCAGTTCTTC. It translates to CASSLVAGGLNEQFF.

The rearrangement links TRBV19 to TRBJ2-7, with D possibly TRBD1 on 6 matching bases. Germline assignment: CDR1 LNHDA and CDR2 SQIVND (reference sequence). This CDR3 comprises 15 residues. V lost 7 bases and J 1 base, leaving 17 bases between the germline ends. The CDR3 sequence: CASKLGQGSSYEQYF. The CDR3 bases are TGTGCCAGTAAATTAGGGCAGGGGAGTTCCTACGAGCAGTACTTC.

V is TRBV5-3 and J is TRBJ2-2; 7 positions agree with TRBD2. TRBV5-3 is an ORF for which the function is uncertain. Trimming removed 5 bases from V and 1 base from J; junction bases left unmatched: 2. The CDR3 contains 14 residues. In nucleotides, the CDR3 is TGTGCCAGAAGGTCTAGCGGGAACACCGGGGAGCTGTTTTTT. It codes for CARRSSGNTGELFF.

This clone was found a few times. CDR3 protein: CAAQGNPGELFF. DNA of the CDR3: TGTGCCGCACAGGGGAATCCCGGGGAGCTGTTTTTT. This chain connects TRBV24-1 to TRBJ2-2; the match to TRBD1 covers 7 bases. V lost 12 bases to trimming and J lost 6 bases; unmatched junction nucleotides: 6. The germline V gene encodes CDR1 KGHDR and CDR2 SFDVKD. The CDR3 extends over 12 amino acids.

The chain is built from TRBV5-4 and TRBJ1-1; 9 bases fit TRBD1. The CDR3 is 16 residues long. V lost 4 bases, J lost 4 bases, and 11 bases stayed unmatched. The germline V gene encodes CDR1 SGHNT and CDR2 YYREEE (reference sequence). DNA of the CDR3: TGTGCCAGCAGCGAATGGGGACAGGGTCTATTCACTGAAGCTTTCTTT. Its protein product is CASSEWGQGLFTEAFF.

J is TRBJ2-7 and V is TRBV18; 11 positions agree with TRBD2. CDR3 length: 18 residues. J lost 2 bases, V lost 4 bases, and 13 bases had no gene match. The V gene's germline CDR1 is KGHSH and CDR2 LQKENI. CDR3 nucleotide sequence: TGTGCCAGCTCACTCCAAGCGCCTACTAGCGGGAGTACCTACGAGCAGTACTTC. Its protein product is CASSLQAPTSGSTYEQYF.

The CDR3 DNA sequence: TGTGCCAGCAGCGTCCGGGACAGGGAGTCCGGGGAGCTGTTTTTT. It is translated as CASSVRDRESGELFF. The chain links TRBV9 to TRBJ2-2; TRBD1 matches 9 bases. Germline CDR1 and CDR2: SGDLS and YYNGEE. The CDR3 is 15 residues long. V lost 2 bases, J lost 6 bases, and 5 bases stayed unmatched.

Of note for this clone: The junction does not match germline at one end; this may be a read error. The V call is TRBV5-4, the J call TRBJ2-3; TRBD1 aligns across 9 bases. The CDR3 runs to 16 residues. Per the germline V gene, CDR1 is SGHNT and CDR2 is YYREEE (reference sequence). The CDR3 region has the DNA TGTGCCAGCAGTTTGGGAAACAGGGGGCGGGGAGATACGCAGTATTTT. This sequence encodes CASSLGNRGRGDTQYF.

The chain uses TRBV24-1 and TRBJ2-3; 14 nucleotides agree with TRBD2. The CDR3 covers 18 residues. The trim removed 4 bases at V and 2 bases at J, leaving 7 bases unmatched. Germline V lookup: CDR1 KGHDR, CDR2 SFDVKD. Here the CDR3 DNA reads TGTGCCACCAGTGAACCCCCGGGACTAGCGGGAGCCACAGATACGCAGTATTTT. It encodes CATSEPPGLAGATDTQYF.

V is TRBV27 and J is TRBJ2-1; 11 bases are a match to TRBD2. CDR1 and CDR2 from the germline V gene are MNHEY and SMNVEV (reference sequence). V gave up 3 bases and J gave up 6 bases; unmatched junction bases: 10. The CDR3 loop spans 17 amino acids. CDR3 sequence (DNA): TGTGCCAGCAGTTTGTCCCGGACTAGCGGGTACCGCAATGAGCAGTTCTTC. This codes for CASSLSRTSGYRNEQFF.

This clone appeared a few times. This chain's CDR3 is CATSETSTVLRQPQHF. Here the CDR3 DNA reads TGTGCCACCAGTGAAACTTCGACCGTTCTCAGGCAGCCCCAGCATTTT. This chain uses TRBV24-1 with TRBJ1-5; no reliable D call. CDR1 and CDR2 (germline): KGHDR, SFDVKD. Between the trimmed V and J ends, which lost 4 bases and 7 bases, there was a span of 19 bases. The CDR3 extends over 16 amino acids.

The table lists this clone with a few counts. This rearrangement joins TRBV3-1 (or the pseudogene TRBV3-2) to TRBJ2-7; the D is unclear. This CDR3 is 14 amino acids long. CDR1 and CDR2 (germline): LGHDT, YNNKEL (reference sequence). Deletions cut 1 base from V and 0 bases from J, with 7 bases between. The CDR3 sequence: CASSQAPSSYEQYF. The CDR3 coding sequence is TGTGCCAGCAGCCAAGCGCCTAGCTCCTACGAGCAGTACTTC.

The chain has TRBV19 and TRBJ1-6; TRBD1 aligns across 7 bases. The V gene end was trimmed by 6 bases and the J gene end by 7 bases; junction bases not matched to a gene: 6. This CDR3 has 14 amino acids. From germline, CDR1 is LNHDA and CDR2 SQIVND (reference sequence). The chain's CDR3 is CASRTGTENSPLHF. The CDR3 DNA follows: TGTGCCAGTAGAACCGGGACAGAAAATTCACCCCTCCACTTT.

The rearrangement uses TRBV20-1 and TRBJ2-7, with no clear D. Germline V CDR1 and CDR2: DFQATT, SNEGSKA (reference sequence). The CDR3 consists of 11 residues. Trimming cost V 4 bases and J 1 base, with 5 bases left between them. CDR3 coding DNA: TGCAGTGCTACCGGGTCCTACGAGCAGTACTTC. Its protein is CSATGSYEQYF.

This clone has only one observation. V and J are TRBV5-1 and TRBJ2-3, with 7 nucleotides matching TRBD2. Germline loops: CDR1 SGHRS, CDR2 YFSETQ. V was clipped by 0 bases and J by 6 bases; unmatched bases: 10. The CDR3 extends over 16 amino acids. This CDR3 is CASSLDGGRSSDTQYF. CDR3 sequence (DNA): TGCGCCAGCAGCTTGGACGGCGGGAGAAGTTCGGATACGCAGTATTTT. Variable domain in full (rest from reference TRBV5-1 and TRBJ2-3): KAGVTQTPRYLIKTRGQQVTLSCSPISGHRSVSWYQQTPGQGLQFLFEYFSETQRNKGNFPGRFSGRQFSNSRSEMNVSTLELGDSALYLCASSLDGGRSSDTQYFGPGTRLTVL.

The V call is TRBV10-2, the J call TRBJ2-1; 10 nucleotides line up with TRBD2. The CDR3 has 15 residues. Losses at the gene ends were 7 bases for V and 6 bases for J; bases not matched to a gene: 9. Germline CDR1 and CDR2: WSHSY and SAAADI. The CDR3 protein is CASTIAGGGSNEQFF. The CDR3 region has the DNA TGCGCCAGCACAATAGCGGGAGGAGGTTCCAATGAGCAGTTCTTC.

This chain joins TRBV3-1 (or the pseudogene TRBV3-2) and TRBJ2-7, with 7 bases matching TRBD1. The CDR3 is 15 amino acids. V trimming: 4 bases; J trimming: 2 bases; junction bases outside the gene matches: 8. Germline V gene data show CDR1 as LGHDT and CDR2 as YNNKEL (reference sequence). The CDR3 protein is CASSPALGQAYEQYF. The CDR3 region has the DNA TGTGCCAGCAGCCCCGCCCTCGGACAGGCCTACGAGCAGTACTTC.

The genes are TRBV28 and TRBJ2-7; 16 bases map to TRBD2. The CDR3 spans 17 residues. V gave up 7 bases and J gave up 1 base; unmatched junction bases: 7. From germline, CDR1 is MDHEN and CDR2 SYDVKM. CDR3 DNA sequence: TGTGCCAGCACCATGGGACTAGCGGGAGGGGGGTCCTACGAGCAGTACTTC. This sequence encodes CASTMGLAGGGSYEQYF.

This clone came up once. The chain has TRBV19 and TRBJ2-7, with 9 bases aligning to TRBD2. Germline values: CDR1 LNHDA, CDR2 SQIVND (reference sequence). The CDR3 totals 15 residues. The J segment lost 0 bases and the V segment lost 5 bases, leaving 5 bases of the junction unmatched. The CDR3 region has the DNA TGTGCCAGTAGTGCCCTAGCGGGGAGCTCCTACGAGCAGTACTTC. Translation gives CASSALAGSSYEQYF.

The rearrangement links TRBV7-9 to TRBJ2-3; the match to TRBD2 covers 12 bases. Per germline, CDR1 SEHNR and CDR2 FQNEAQ (reference sequence). The CDR3 is made up of 18 amino acids. The V segment lost 7 bases and the J segment 0 bases; nucleotides outside the gene matches: 11. The CDR3 coding sequence is TGTGCCAGCAAGGAGCCGGGACTAGCGGGTAGTAGCACAGATACGCAGTATTTT. This sequence encodes CASKEPGLAGSSTDTQYF.

J is TRBJ2-1 and V is TRBV9; 13 nucleotides match TRBD2. Unmatched junction bases numbered 2, after V lost 4 bases and J lost 1 base. Germline CDR1 is SGDLS and CDR2 is YYNGEE. This CDR3 is built from 16 residues. The CDR3 is CASSMTSGRSYNEQFF. The CDR3 region has the DNA TGTGCCAGCAGCATGACTAGCGGGAGGTCCTACAATGAGCAGTTCTTC.

The rearrangement joins TRBV15 to TRBJ1-1; D is ambiguous. The CDR3 covers 15 residues. Germline CDR1 LNHNV, CDR2 YYDKDF (reference sequence). V lost 0 bases to trimming and J lost 0 bases, with 8 bases between them. DNA of the CDR3: TGTGCCACCAGCAGAGACGCGGTGATGAACACTGAAGCTTTCTTT. It codes for CATSRDAVMNTEAFF.

The genes are TRBV7-2 and TRBJ2-2; 13 bases are a match to TRBD2. Germline-derived CDR1 and CDR2 are SGHTA and FQGNSA. The length of the CDR3 is 16 residues. Unmatched junction bases numbered 5, after V lost 4 bases and J lost 6 bases. The CDR3 DNA sequence: TGTGCCAGCAGCTCCACTAGCGGGAGGGTTGCCGGGGAGCTGTTTTTT. This encodes CASSSTSGRVAGELFF.

The chain is built from TRBV9 and TRBJ1-3; no clear D gene. Trimming cost V 4 bases and J 4 bases, with 15 bases left between them. This CDR3 is 15 amino acids long. Germline-derived CDR1 and CDR2 are SGDLS and YYNGEE. The chain's CDR3 is CASSSQALPGNTIYF. In nucleotides, the CDR3 is TGTGCCAGCAGCTCGCAGGCCCTTCCCGGAAACACCATATATTTT.